This passage covers 20 T cell receptor beta chains from one sample sequenced in a study of T cell responses to AZD1222 COVID-19 vaccine. The repertoire was sequenced with immunoSEQ multiplex PCR; TCRdb's copy has only in-frame clones and lacks some. The sample holds 97,000 or so clones, 84% seen once. Sequenced here: peripheral blood, sampled on day 0 of AZD1222 vaccination. The source of these receptors is an adult in good health.

This clone occurred a few times. The chain joins TRBV12-5 to TRBJ2-3, with D possibly being TRBD2 (7 bases). Germline CDR1 is LGHNT and CDR2 is FRNRAP. V gave up 7 bases and J gave up 4 bases, with 12 bases separating them. The CDR3 length is 13 residues. CDR3 coding DNA: TGTGCTAGTGCGTGGGGGGGCCCAGATACGCAGTATTTT. Protein sequence: CASAWGGPDTQYF.

The chain carries TRBV11-3 and TRBJ1-1; TRBD1 is a possible D gene (5 bases). Germline CDR1 and CDR2: SGHNT and YENEEA. Trimming removed 1 base at V and 3 bases at J, with 9 bases between. The length of the CDR3 is 14 residues. The CDR3, as DNA: TGTGCCAGCAGCTTAGTAGGGGCGGACACTGAAGCTTTCTTT. This translates into CASSLVGADTEAFF.

This rearrangement joins TRBV18 to TRBJ2-1; the match to TRBD2 covers 16 bases. Unmatched junction bases numbered 8, after V lost 2 bases and J lost 7 bases. The CDR3 is 18 amino acids. Germline V CDR1 and CDR2: KGHSH, LQKENI. This CDR3 reads CASSPTGLAGGPFNEQFF. CDR3 sequence (DNA): TGTGCCAGCTCACCAACGGGACTAGCGGGAGGGCCCTTTAATGAGCAGTTCTTC.

This chain joins TRBV10-3 and TRBJ1-1, with D perhaps TRBD1 (5 bases). V was clipped by 10 bases and J by 3 bases, with 15 bases between them. The CDR3 totals 13 residues. Looked up from germline, CDR1 is ENHRY and CDR2 is SYGVKD. The CDR3 coding sequence is TGTGCCAGCAGGGTAGACCGGGACACTGAAGCTTTCTTT. Its protein product is CASRVDRDTEAFF.

J is TRBJ1-6 and V is TRBV5-1; TRBD1 might be the D (6 bases). The CDR3 extends over 15 amino acids. Germline CDR1 and CDR2: SGHRS and YFSETQ. The ends were cut back, 1 base at V and 6 bases at J, with 11 bases in the middle. CDR3 loop: CASSLIGTFNSPLHF. Here the CDR3 DNA reads TGCGCCAGCAGCTTGATCGGGACATTTAATTCACCCCTCCACTTT.

CDR3 loop: CASSLGPRRSTGELFF. The CDR3 DNA follows: TGCGCCAGCAGCTTAGGACCAAGGAGGTCCACCGGGGAGCTGTTTTTT. V is TRBV5-1 and J is TRBJ2-2; possibly TRBD2 for D (5 bases). The CDR3 is 16 residues long. The V gene lost 2 bases and the J gene lost 4 bases, with 15 bases spanning the gap. Germline assignment: CDR1 SGHRS and CDR2 YFSETQ.

About this clone: A read error may explain this, as a much larger clone is one base away. CDR3 in DNA: TGTGCCAGCAGTTTAGGGACAACCTATGGCTACACCTTC. It specifies CASSLGTTYGYTF. V usage is TRBV28 and J usage is TRBJ1-2; D might be TRBD1 (6 bases). Germline V gene sequence: CDR1 MDHEN, CDR2 SYDVKM. The ends were cut back, 2 bases at V and 4 bases at J, with 8 bases in the middle. The CDR3 covers 13 residues.

J is TRBJ1-2 and V is TRBV9; TRBD1 matches at 12 bases. The J segment lost 5 bases and the V segment lost 2 bases, leaving 4 bases of the junction unmatched. Germline CDR1 reads SGDLS; CDR2 reads YYNGEE. This CDR3 has 15 amino acids. The CDR3 is CASSVTGQGAYGYTF. DNA of the CDR3: TGTGCCAGCAGCGTTACGGGACAGGGGGCTTATGGCTACACCTTC.

The V and J genes are TRBV24-1 and TRBJ2-2; unclear D gene. Trimming took off 1 base at V and 2 bases at J, with 7 bases between the two ends. Germline assignment: CDR1 KGHDR and CDR2 SFDVKD. The length of the CDR3 is 15 residues. The CDR3 DNA follows: TGTGCCACCAGTGATTTCGGTACTAACACCGGGGAGCTGTTTTTT. It yields the protein CATSDFGTNTGELFF.

The rearrangement joins TRBV10-2 to TRBJ1-5, with a weak D call TRBD1 (5 bases). CDR3 length: 13 residues. Trimming removed 8 bases at V and 3 bases at J, with 11 bases between. Germline CDR1 WSHSY, CDR2 SAAADI. CDR3 nucleotides: TGCGCCAGCGGGACGACAAACAATCAGCCCCAGCATTTT. It encodes CASGTTNNQPQHF.

The chain links TRBV3-1 (or the pseudogene TRBV3-2) to TRBJ2-5; 8 positions match TRBD2. V shed 0 bases, J shed 7 bases, and the junction held 16 bases outside the gene matches. Germline CDR1 reads LGHDT; CDR2 reads YNNKEL (reference sequence). This CDR3 spans 18 amino acids. CDR3 region: CASSQDPDRTSGEGTQYF. CDR3 nucleotide sequence: TGTGCCAGCAGCCAAGACCCCGATCGTACTAGCGGAGAAGGGACCCAGTACTTC.

Only one count was recorded for this clone. This chain's CDR3 is CASSVDGAYEQYF. The CDR3 coding sequence is TGTGCCAGCAGCGTGGACGGAGCCTACGAGCAGTACTTC. The V gene is TRBV28, the J gene TRBJ2-7, with no clear D. The CDR3 runs to 13 residues. The V and J ends lost 6 bases and 2 bases respectively, with 11 bases between them. Per germline, CDR1 MDHEN and CDR2 SYDVKM.

The chain uses TRBV6-6 and TRBJ1-1; D perhaps matches TRBD1 (6 bases). Germline CDR1 MNHNY, CDR2 SVGAGI (reference sequence). With 0 bases removed from V and 6 bases from J, the gap between germline ends came to 14 bases. The CDR3 contains 15 residues. Written as DNA, the CDR3 is TGTGCCAGCAGTTACTCAGGGGGGGCGTTCGCTGAAGCTTTCTTT. It translates to CASSYSGGAFAEAFF.

In its sample, this clone was seen a few times. The chain combines TRBV19 with TRBJ1-6; no definite D call. The CDR3 extends over 13 amino acids. With 9 bases removed from V and 6 bases from J, the gap between germline ends came to 12 bases. CDR1 LNHDA and CDR2 SQIVND come from the germline V gene (reference sequence). CDR3 protein: CASAVRLNSPLHF. The CDR3, as DNA: TGTGCCAGCGCGGTTAGACTTAATTCACCCCTCCACTTT.

The gene calls are TRBV19 and TRBJ1-5; no firm D call. This CDR3 spans 13 amino acids. Looked up from germline, CDR1 is LNHDA and CDR2 is SQIVND (reference sequence). Trimming took off 5 bases at V and 5 bases at J, with 10 bases between the two ends. The CDR3 bases are TGTGCCAGTAGTCAACTTAGAGATCAGCCCCAGCATTTT. Amino acid sequence: CASSQLRDQPQHF.

The chain carries TRBV15 and TRBJ2-1; TRBD1 aligns across 9 bases. Looked up from germline, CDR1 is LNHNV and CDR2 is YYDKDF (reference sequence). The CDR3 runs 13 residues. The V gene end was trimmed by 8 bases and the J gene end by 12 bases; junction bases not matched to a gene: 11. In nucleotides, the CDR3 is TGTGCCACCGGGACAGGGTCATACGGGGGGCAGTTCTTC. It is translated as CATGTGSYGGQFF.

This chain uses TRBV29-1 with TRBJ1-1; a weak D match, TRBD1 (5 bases). The germline CDR1 and CDR2 sequences are SQVTM and ANQGSEA. Trimming stripped 6 bases from V and 6 bases from J, with 14 bases between. The CDR3 has 12 residues. The CDR3 is CSVRRQGSEAFF. The CDR3 DNA follows: TGCAGCGTCCGCCGGCAGGGTTCTGAAGCTTTCTTT.

The rearrangement uses TRBV9 and TRBJ2-2; D remains ambiguous. The CDR3 has 16 amino acids. Germline assignment: CDR1 SGDLS and CDR2 YYNGEE. Trimming took off 6 bases at V and 0 bases at J, with 15 bases between the two ends. CDR3 DNA: TGTGCCAGCACCGCCCGAGGTGATACGAACACCGGGGAGCTGTTTTTT. Translating it yields CASTARGDTNTGELFF.

The chain employs TRBV24-1 and TRBJ2-3; the D gene could be TRBD1 or TRBD2 (5 bases each). The germline V gene encodes CDR1 KGHDR and CDR2 SFDVKD. The CDR3 is 13 amino acids. The V end lost 4 bases, the J end lost 5 bases, and 9 bases lay between the germline ends. The CDR3 loop is CATSDPGRDTQYF. The CDR3 DNA reads as TGTGCCACCAGTGACCCAGGGAGAGATACGCAGTATTTT.

V and J are TRBV24-1 and TRBJ1-5; no reliable D call. Germline assignment: CDR1 KGHDR and CDR2 SFDVKD. This CDR3 contains 18 residues. Trimming stripped 4 bases from V and 0 bases from J, with 18 bases between. CDR3 sequence reads: CATSDIVTGEDSNQPQHF. CDR3 DNA sequence: TGTGCCACCAGTGACATTGTGACTGGCGAGGATAGCAATCAGCCCCAGCATTTT.